This T cell receptor beta chain comes out of a study of human T cells and chemical hapten exposure. For the study at large: TCR yields differed between samples (mainly from small differences in pooled library volume). Study-level results: Counts of TCRs expanded at PT1 correlated positively with patch test score.

Noted time point: pre-sensitization, week 0. Treatment specified: therapeutic diphenylcyclopropenone sensitization with weekly scalp DPC. Prior to application of each patch test, blood was drawn. Unfractionated whole blood was the source of the extracted total RNA. The table lists this clonotype with a few counts. Its antigen remains unknown. Via MiXCR, TCRdb re-called the RACE reads, giving one row per CDR3 protein. The repertoire includes tens of thousands of distinct CDR3 sequences, roughly 8.8% of them detected once, and 14% sits in the top ten. In germline, CDR1 is DFQATT, CDR2 SNEGSKA (reference sequence). J gave up 11 bases and V 0 bases, and 7 bases lay outside the gene matches. The CDR3 loop spans 14 amino acids.

The clonotype was recovered from a woman between 35 and 50 years old with alopecia areata. Some clones in this sample may be carry-over from other donors' samples. The specimen comprised whole blood, sampled in connection with sensitization to the hapten diphenylcyclopropenone (DPC). The rearrangement links TRBV20-1 to TRBJ1-4; 9 nucleotides line up with TRBD1. The CDR3 bases are TGCAGTGCTAGAGATCAGGGACAGGGAGTGAAACTGTTTTTT. Its translation is CSARDQGQGVKLFF.